This passage covers 17 T cell receptor beta chains from one sample sequenced in a study of cytomegalovirus exposure and HLA in healthy donors. The PCR had 60 Vbeta and 13 Jbeta primers. TCRdb's copy holds only in-frame clones and misses some; the assay was immunoSEQ multiplex PCR. This sample's table reports about 88,000 clones. Sequenced: PBMCs. Source of these receptors: a girl under 18 in good health and CMV-seropositive.

V usage is TRBV29-1 and J usage is TRBJ2-1, with TRBD2 matching 14 bases. This CDR3 is built from 14 residues. Losses at the gene ends were 7 bases for V and 9 bases for J; bases not matched to a gene: 8. The germline CDR1 and CDR2 sequences are SQVTM and ANQGSEA. Written as DNA, the CDR3 is TGCAGCGCCGAGACTAGCGGGGGGGCAATTGAGCAGTTCTTC. It is translated as CSAETSGGAIEQFF.

The chain uses TRBV25-1 and TRBJ2-2; 7 bases map to TRBD2. CDR1 is MGHDK, CDR2 SYGVNS, per germline. The V segment lost 1 base and the J segment 7 bases; nucleotides outside the gene matches: 9. The CDR3 covers 16 residues. The CDR3 region is CASSESAGAMRGELFF. CDR3 DNA sequence: TGTGCCAGCAGTGAATCGGCGGGAGCGATGCGCGGGGAGCTGTTTTTT.

As for this clone: One junction end disagrees with the germline gene, perhaps due to a read error. This chain links TRBV2 with TRBJ2-5; TRBD1 is a possible D gene (6 bases). Germline V gives CDR1 SNHLY, CDR2 FYNNEI. The CDR3 has 14 amino acids. The CDR3 loop is CASSEAGVRETQYF. CDR3 nucleotide sequence: TGTGCCAGCAGCGAAGCAGGGGTCCGAGAGACCCAGTACTTC.

The chain has TRBV6-5 and TRBJ1-1; 9 bases agree with TRBD1. Germline CDR1 reads MNHEY; CDR2 reads SVGAGI. The J segment lost 10 bases and the V segment lost 2 bases, leaving 14 bases of the junction unmatched. This CDR3 contains 16 residues. The CDR3 reads CASSYGPGFAGQGAFF. CDR3 nucleotide sequence: TGTGCCAGCAGTTACGGCCCGGGTTTTGCGGGACAGGGAGCTTTCTTT.

The genes are TRBV9 and TRBJ1-4; 7 positions agree with TRBD1. V dropped 2 bases and J dropped 8; count of bases not matched to a gene: 9. The length of the CDR3 is 15 residues. The germline CDR1 and CDR2 sequences are SGDLS and YYNGEE. CDR3 sequence: CASSVKQGLGEKLFF. The CDR3 region has the DNA TGTGCCAGCAGCGTCAAACAGGGGCTCGGGGAAAAACTGTTTTTT.

The chain joins TRBV27 to TRBJ2-6; 8 bases map to TRBD1. The length of the CDR3 is 20 residues. CDR1 MNHEY and CDR2 SMNVEV come from the germline V gene (reference sequence). Germline trimming cut 1 base from V and 2 bases from J; bases unmatched to any gene: 13. CDR3 in DNA: TGTGCCAGCAGTTTATTTGGACAGGGTAGGGTTGTTACTGGGGCCAACGTCCTGACTTTC. As protein: CASSLFGQGRVVTGANVLTF. The whole variable domain, filled in from reference TRBV27 and TRBJ2-6, reads EAQVTQNPRYLITVTGKKLTVTCSQNMNHEYMSWYRQDPGLGLRQIYYSMNVEVTDKGDVPEGYKVSRKEKRNFPLILESPSPNQTSLYFCASSLFGQGRVVTGANVLTFGAGSRLTVL.

The V gene is TRBV23-1, the J gene TRBJ2-4; a weak D match, TRBD1 (5 bases). TRBV23-1 is sorted into the ORF group, with uncertain function. V was shortened by 11 bases and J by 0 bases, with 23 bases between the two germline ends. The CDR3 totals 17 residues. This CDR3 reads CADQQDRILIAKNIQYF. CDR3 sequence (DNA): TGCGCCGACCAACAGGACCGTATTCTGATAGCCAAAAACATTCAGTACTTC.

The CDR3 DNA sequence: TGCGCCAGCAGCCAAGGGGCAGGGGGCCCAGATACGCAGTATTTT. Protein sequence: CASSQGAGGPDTQYF. The chain links TRBV4-1 to TRBJ2-3; the match to TRBD1 covers 8 bases. V lost 1 base, J lost 4 bases, and 4 bases stayed unmatched. The CDR3 spans 15 residues. Looked up from germline, CDR1 is MGHRA and CDR2 is YSYEKL.

V and J are TRBV5-6 and TRBJ1-2; no clear D. CDR1 and CDR2 (germline): SGHDT, YYEEEE. This CDR3 contains 12 residues. The ends were cut back, 1 base at V and 6 bases at J, with 7 bases in the middle. The CDR3, as DNA: TGTGCCAGCAGCTTGACAGAAGATGGCTACACCTTC. Its protein product is CASSLTEDGYTF.

The chain has TRBV18 and TRBJ1-2, with D unclear. Looked up from germline, CDR1 is KGHSH and CDR2 is LQKENI. The V end was cut by 0 bases, the J end by 1 base, with 15 bases between. The CDR3 has 17 residues. The DNA of the CDR3 is TGTGCCAGCTCACCACCGAGTAGCGGACGGAATAACTATGGCTACACCTTC. It specifies CASSPPSSGRNNYGYTF.

The V gene is TRBV28, the J gene TRBJ2-3; 7 bases fit TRBD2. Germline V lookup: CDR1 MDHEN, CDR2 SYDVKM. Losses at the gene ends were 6 bases for V and 3 bases for J; bases not matched to a gene: 6. This CDR3 has 14 amino acids. The CDR3 is CASRRTRATDTQYF. The CDR3 nucleotides are TGTGCCAGCAGGCGGACTAGGGCTACAGATACGCAGTATTTT.

The chain has TRBV7-3 and TRBJ1-2; TRBD1 aligns across 8 bases. CDR1 and CDR2 (germline): SGHTA, FQGTGA. This CDR3 spans 13 amino acids. V trimming: 5 bases; J trimming: 8 bases; junction bases outside the gene matches: 7. CDR3 protein: CASSPDRASGYTF. The CDR3 coding sequence is TGTGCCAGCAGCCCGGACAGGGCGAGCGGCTACACCTTC.

CDR3 sequence (DNA): TGTGCCAGCAGTTTGTTGGGACAGGGGTTCTACGAGCAGTACGTC. Protein sequence: CASSLLGQGFYEQYV. V is TRBV28 and J is TRBJ2-7, with TRBD1 matching 10 bases. This CDR3 has 15 amino acids. J was trimmed by 3 bases and V by 3 bases; bases with no gene match: 5. Germline V CDR1 and CDR2: MDHEN, SYDVKM.

This chain connects TRBV5-1 to TRBJ1-2; 7 bases agree with TRBD1. CDR3 size: 15 residues. The V gene's germline CDR1 is SGHRS and CDR2 YFSETQ. V lost 7 bases to trimming and J lost 8 bases; unmatched junction nucleotides: 17. CDR3 amino acids: CASARAGQVERGYTF. Here the CDR3 DNA reads TGCGCCAGCGCTAGGGCCGGACAGGTCGAGAGAGGCTACACCTTC.

The rearrangement joins TRBV9 to TRBJ2-3, with unresolved D. The CDR3 consists of 16 residues. Germline lookup yields CDR1 SGDLS and CDR2 YYNGEE. V shed 0 bases and J shed 1 base, with 12 bases lying between them. The DNA of the CDR3 is TGTGCCAGCAGCGTAGAAGGAGTTGGTCGCACAGATACGCAGTATTTT. This translates into CASSVEGVGRTDTQYF.

The rearrangement uses TRBV4-3 and TRBJ2-7; D possibly corresponds to TRBD2 (6 bases). The CDR3 sequence is 15 residues long. Germline CDR1 reads LGHNA; CDR2 reads YSLEER. The V and J ends lost 0 bases and 2 bases respectively, with 11 bases between them. CDR3 bases: TGCGCCAGCAGCCAAGATTGGGAGGTACCCTACGAGCAGTACTTC. It specifies CASSQDWEVPYEQYF.

The rearrangement uses TRBV7-8 and TRBJ2-5; 7 bases fit TRBD2. Per germline, CDR1 SGHVS and CDR2 FQNEAQ. CDR3 size: 13 residues. V gave up 5 bases and J gave up 5 bases; unmatched junction bases: 5. The CDR3 protein is CASSLGTIETQYF. As DNA, the CDR3 is TGTGCCAGCAGCCTCGGGACTATCGAGACCCAGTACTTC.